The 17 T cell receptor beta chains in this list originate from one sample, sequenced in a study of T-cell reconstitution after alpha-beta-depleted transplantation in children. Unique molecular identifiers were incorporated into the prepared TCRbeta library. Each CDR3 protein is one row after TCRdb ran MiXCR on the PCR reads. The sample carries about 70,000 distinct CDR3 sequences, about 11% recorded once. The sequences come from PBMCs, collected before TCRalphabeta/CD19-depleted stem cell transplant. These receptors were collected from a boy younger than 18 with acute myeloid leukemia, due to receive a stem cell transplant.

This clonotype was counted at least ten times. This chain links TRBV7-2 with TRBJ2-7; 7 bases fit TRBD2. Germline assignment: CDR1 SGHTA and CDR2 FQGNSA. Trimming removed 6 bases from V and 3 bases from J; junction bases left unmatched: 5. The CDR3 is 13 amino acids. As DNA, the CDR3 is TGTGCCAGCAGGCCTCAGCGGGGCTACGAGCAGTACTTC. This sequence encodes CASRPQRGYEQYF.

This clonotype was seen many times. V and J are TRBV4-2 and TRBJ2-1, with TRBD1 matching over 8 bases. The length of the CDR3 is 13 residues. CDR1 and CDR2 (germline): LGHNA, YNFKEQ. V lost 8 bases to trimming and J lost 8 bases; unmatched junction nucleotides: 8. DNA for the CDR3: TGTGCCAGCGGCGACAGGGGATTCGATGAGCAGTTCTTC. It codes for CASGDRGFDEQFF.

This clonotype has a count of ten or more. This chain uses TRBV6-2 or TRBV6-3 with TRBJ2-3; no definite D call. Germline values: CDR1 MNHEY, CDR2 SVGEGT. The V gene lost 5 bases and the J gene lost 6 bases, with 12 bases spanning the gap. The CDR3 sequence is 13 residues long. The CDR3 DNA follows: TGTGCCAGCAGTGCGTCCAGTTGGGATACGCAGTATTTT. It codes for CASSASSWDTQYF.

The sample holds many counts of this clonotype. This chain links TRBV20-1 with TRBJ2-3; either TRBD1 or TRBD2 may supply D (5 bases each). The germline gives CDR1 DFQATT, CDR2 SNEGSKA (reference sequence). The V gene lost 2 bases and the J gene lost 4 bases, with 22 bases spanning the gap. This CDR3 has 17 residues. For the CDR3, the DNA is TGCAGTGCTAGATTGTCGAGGTCGGGGCAGCCTCCAGATACGCAGTATTTT. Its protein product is CSARLSRSGQPPDTQYF.

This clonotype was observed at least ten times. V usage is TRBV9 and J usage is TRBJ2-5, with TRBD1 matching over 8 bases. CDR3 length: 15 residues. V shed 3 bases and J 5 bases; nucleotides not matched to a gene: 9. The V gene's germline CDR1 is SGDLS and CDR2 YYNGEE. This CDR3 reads CASSALTGVHETQYF. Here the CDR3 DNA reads TGTGCCAGCAGCGCCCTGACAGGGGTCCATGAGACCCAGTACTTC.

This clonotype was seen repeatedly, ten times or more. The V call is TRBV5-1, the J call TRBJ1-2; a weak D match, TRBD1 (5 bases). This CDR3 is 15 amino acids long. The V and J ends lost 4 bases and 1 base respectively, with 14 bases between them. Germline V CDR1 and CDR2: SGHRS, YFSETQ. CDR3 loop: CASSLEKQGNYGYTF. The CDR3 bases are TGCGCCAGCAGCCTCGAGAAGCAGGGTAACTATGGCTACACCTTC.

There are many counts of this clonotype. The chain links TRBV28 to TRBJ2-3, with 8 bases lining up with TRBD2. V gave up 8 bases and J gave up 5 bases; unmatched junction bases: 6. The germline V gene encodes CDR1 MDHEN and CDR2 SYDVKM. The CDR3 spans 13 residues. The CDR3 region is CASLSGTEDTQYF. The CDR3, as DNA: TGTGCCAGCCTTAGCGGGACGGAAGATACGCAGTATTTT.

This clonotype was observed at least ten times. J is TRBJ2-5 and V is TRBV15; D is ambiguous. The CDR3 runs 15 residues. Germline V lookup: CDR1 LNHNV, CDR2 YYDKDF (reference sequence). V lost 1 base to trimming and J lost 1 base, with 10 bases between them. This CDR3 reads CATSRGDALQETQYF. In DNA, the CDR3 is TGTGCCACCAGCAGAGGGGATGCGCTCCAAGAGACCCAGTACTTC.

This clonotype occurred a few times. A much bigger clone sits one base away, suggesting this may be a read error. In nucleotides, the CDR3 is TGTGCCAGCAGCTCTTTTTACAATGAGCAGTTCTTC. Protein product: CASSSFYNEQFF. The J gene is TRBJ2-1, the V gene TRBV7-4; D gene unclear. Between the trimmed V and J ends, which lost 4 bases and 4 bases, there was a span of 5 bases. The CDR3 has 12 residues. Germline CDR1 and CDR2: SGHVT and SQSDAQ.

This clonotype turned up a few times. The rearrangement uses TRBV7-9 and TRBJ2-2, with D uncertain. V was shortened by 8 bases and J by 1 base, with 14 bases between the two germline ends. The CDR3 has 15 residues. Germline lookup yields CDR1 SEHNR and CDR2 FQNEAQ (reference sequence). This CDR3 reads CASGGPSLNTGELFF. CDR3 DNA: TGTGCCAGCGGTGGCCCTTCGTTGAACACCGGGGAGCTGTTTTTT. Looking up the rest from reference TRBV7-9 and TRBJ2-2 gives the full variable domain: DTGVSQNPRHKITKRGQNVTFRCDPISEHNRLYWYRQTLGQGPEFLTYFQNEAQLEKSRLLSDRFSAERPKGSFSTLEIQRTEQGDSAMYLCASGGPSLNTGELFFGEGSRLTVL.

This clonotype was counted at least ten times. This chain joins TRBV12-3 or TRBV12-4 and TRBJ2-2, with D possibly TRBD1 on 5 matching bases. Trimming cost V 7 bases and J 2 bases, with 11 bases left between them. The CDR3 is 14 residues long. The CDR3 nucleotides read TGTGCCAGCAAGCCAGGGCTAAACACCGGGGAGCTGTTTTTT. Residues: CASKPGLNTGELFF.

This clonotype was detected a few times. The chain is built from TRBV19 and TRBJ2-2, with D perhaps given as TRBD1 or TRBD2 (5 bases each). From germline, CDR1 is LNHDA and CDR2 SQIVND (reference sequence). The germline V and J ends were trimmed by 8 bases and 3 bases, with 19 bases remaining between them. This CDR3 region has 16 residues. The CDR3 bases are TGTGCCAGTTCCCAACCCGAGGGGACCGACACCGGGGAGCTGTTTTTT. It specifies CASSQPEGTDTGELFF.

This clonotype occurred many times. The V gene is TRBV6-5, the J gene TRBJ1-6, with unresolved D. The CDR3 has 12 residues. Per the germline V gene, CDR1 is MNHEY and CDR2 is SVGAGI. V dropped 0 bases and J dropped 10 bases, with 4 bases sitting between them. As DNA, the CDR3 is TGTGCCAGCAGTTACTCGTCGTCACCCCTCCACTTT. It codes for CASSYSSSPLHF.

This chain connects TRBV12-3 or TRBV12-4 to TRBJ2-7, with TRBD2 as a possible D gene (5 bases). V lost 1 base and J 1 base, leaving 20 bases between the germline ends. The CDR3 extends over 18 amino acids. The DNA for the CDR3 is TGTGCCAGCAGTTTAGGAATTGGCGGGCAGCCGCTTTCCTACGAGCAGTACTTC. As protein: CASSLGIGGQPLSYEQYF.

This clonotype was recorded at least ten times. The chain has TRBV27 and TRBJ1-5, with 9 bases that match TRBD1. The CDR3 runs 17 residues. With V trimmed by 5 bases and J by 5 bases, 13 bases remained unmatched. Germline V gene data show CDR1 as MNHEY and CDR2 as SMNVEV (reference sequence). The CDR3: CASSPGLFDRGDQPQHF. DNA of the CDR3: TGTGCCAGCAGTCCCGGCCTTTTTGACAGGGGGGATCAGCCCCAGCATTTT.

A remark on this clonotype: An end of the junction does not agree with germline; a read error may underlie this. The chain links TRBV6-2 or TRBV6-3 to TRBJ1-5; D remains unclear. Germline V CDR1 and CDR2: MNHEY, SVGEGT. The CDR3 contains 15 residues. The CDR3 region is CASSYWGGSNEPQHF. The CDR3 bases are TGTGCCAGCAGTTACTGGGGAGGAAGCAATGAGCCCCAGCATTTT.

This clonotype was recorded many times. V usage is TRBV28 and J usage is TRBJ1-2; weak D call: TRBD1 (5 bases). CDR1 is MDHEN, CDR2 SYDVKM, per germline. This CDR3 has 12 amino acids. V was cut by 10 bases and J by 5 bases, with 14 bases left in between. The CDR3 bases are TGTGCCACCCATCCCCAGGGATATGGCTACACCTTC. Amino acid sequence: CATHPQGYGYTF.